This TCR beta chain was documented in a study of PD-1 blockade in mismatch repair-deficient tumors. Whole-study context: Patients had approximately 12 mismatch repair-deficient cancer types, all previously treated and progressing.

This CDR3 has 14 residues. Germline CDR1 MDHEN, CDR2 SYDVKM. Trimming pared 3 bases from V and 5 bases from J, leaving 13 bases between. Clones were read by immunoSEQ multiplex PCR, and TCRdb kept only the in-frame ones, dropping some. This sample has over 30,000 clones, with about 85% found just once. General study results and limits: Rapid post-treatment expansion, then contraction, generally preceding radiologic response, marked tumor-resident clones.

The table lists this clone with a count of one. Its antigen remains unidentified. The chain links TRBV28 to TRBJ1-1, with a possible D match to TRBD1 (5 bases). This sequence originates from an adult with mismatch repair-deficient cancer. The sample consisted of PBMCs, taken less than 7 weeks after starting pembrolizumab. CDR3 nucleotides: TGTGCCAGCAGTTTGCGGGGGAGGTGGACTGAAGCTTTCTTT. This sequence encodes CASSLRGRWTEAFF.